This T cell receptor beta chain appears in the sequencing data of a study of Ad26.COV2.S vaccination and SARS-CoV-2 variants. Study summary: Enrolled in COV1001, the donor was in the Ad26.COV2.S trial arm, which received the vaccine.

Study-wide results and caveats: Quantification of TCR breadth and depth may have yielded underestimates of total T cell responses.

The protocol was immunoSEQ multiplex PCR, while the TCRdb copy is restricted to in-frame clones and leaves out a portion. The table records under 550,000 clones, 80% to 95% of them present only once. Documented treatment: 15 to 20 received Ad26.COV2.S at low or high dose, single or two shots; a few received placebo; per-sample allocation not given. Day 63 after the first vaccine or placebo injection was the time point for sampling. Whoever gave the sample was an adult aged 18-55 years in Boston. Points on this clone: The antigen remains undetermined.

The material sequenced was peripheral blood, taken in a trial of Ad26.COV2.S vaccine versus placebo. The clonotype originates from a person between 18 and 65 years old who received the Ad26.COV2.S COVID-19 vaccine or a placebo.

CDR3 sequence reads: CATSGQFTGELFF. DNA for the CDR3: TGTGCCACCAGTGGACAGTTCACCGGGGAGCTGTTTTTT. J is TRBJ2-2 and V is TRBV24-1, with D perhaps matching TRBD1 (5 bases). Per the germline V gene, CDR1 is KGHDR and CDR2 is SFDVKD. The CDR3 sequence is 13 residues long. V dropped 5 bases and J dropped 4 bases, with 7 bases sitting between them.